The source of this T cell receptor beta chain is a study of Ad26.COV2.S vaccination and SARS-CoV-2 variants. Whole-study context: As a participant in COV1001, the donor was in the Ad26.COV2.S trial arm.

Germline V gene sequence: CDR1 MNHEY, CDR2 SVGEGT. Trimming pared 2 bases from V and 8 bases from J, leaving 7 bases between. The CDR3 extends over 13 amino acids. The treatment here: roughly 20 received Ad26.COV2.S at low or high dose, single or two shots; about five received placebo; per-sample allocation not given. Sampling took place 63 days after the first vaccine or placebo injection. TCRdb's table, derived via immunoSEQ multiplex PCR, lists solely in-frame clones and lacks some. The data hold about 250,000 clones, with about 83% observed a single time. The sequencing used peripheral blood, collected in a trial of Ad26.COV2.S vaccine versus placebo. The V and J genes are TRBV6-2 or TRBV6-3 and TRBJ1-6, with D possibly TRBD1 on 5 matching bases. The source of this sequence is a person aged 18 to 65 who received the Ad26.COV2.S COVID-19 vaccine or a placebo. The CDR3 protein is CASSYQGHSPLHF. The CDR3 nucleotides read TGTGCCAGCAGTTACCAGGGCCATTCACCCCTCCACTTT.